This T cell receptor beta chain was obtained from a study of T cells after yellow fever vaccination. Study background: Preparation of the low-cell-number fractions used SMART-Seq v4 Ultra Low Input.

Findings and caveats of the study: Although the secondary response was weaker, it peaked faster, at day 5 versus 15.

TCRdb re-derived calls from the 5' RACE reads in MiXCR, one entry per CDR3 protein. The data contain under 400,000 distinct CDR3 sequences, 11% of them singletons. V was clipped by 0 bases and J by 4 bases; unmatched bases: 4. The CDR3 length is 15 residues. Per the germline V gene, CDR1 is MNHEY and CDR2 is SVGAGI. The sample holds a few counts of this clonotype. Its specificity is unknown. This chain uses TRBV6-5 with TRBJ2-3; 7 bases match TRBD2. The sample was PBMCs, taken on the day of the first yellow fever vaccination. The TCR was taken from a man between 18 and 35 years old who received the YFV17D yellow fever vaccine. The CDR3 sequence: CASSYSLAASDTQYF. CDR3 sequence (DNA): TGTGCCAGCAGTTACTCGCTAGCGGCCTCAGATACGCAGTATTTT.